A selection of T cell receptor beta chains follows, all from one sample in a study of CD8+ T cells in alopecia areata. The repertoire was sequenced with immunoSEQ multiplex PCR; TCRdb's copy has only in-frame clones and lacks some. Counted here are approximately 110,000 clones, roughly 56% occurring once; the ten biggest clones make up roughly 3.5%. The sample in question was CD4+ T cells sorted from blood, obtained at week 24, from a patient treated with tofacitinib. The receptor set was obtained from a human donor with alopecia areata. CDR3s include the opening cysteine and the closing phenylalanine or tryptophan. The order of the fields is V gene, D gene, clone size, J gene, CDR3 DNA, CDR3 protein. The D gene is left open where the match is weak. Clone sizes are given selectively: once, few, many, or a class where the clone is expanded.

TRBV10-3	NA	few	TRBJ2-3	TGTGCCATCAGTGAAACTAGCTACGGTCCAGATACGCAGTATTTT	CAISETSYGPDTQYF
TRBV5-1	NA	once	TRBJ2-2	TGCGCCAGCAGCTTGGGGAAATCAGCGAACACCGGGGAGCTGTTTTTT	CASSLGKSANTGELFF
TRBV29-1	TRBD2	few	TRBJ2-3	TGCAGCGTTGCGATTAGCGGGGCGTGGGGAAATACGCAGTATTTT	CSVAISGAWGNTQYF
TRBV7-2	TRBD2	NA	TRBJ2-3	TGTGCCATCGGGGGGGTCGGAGATACGCAGTATTTT	CAIGGVGDTQYF
TRBV13	NA	once	TRBJ1-2	TGTGCCAGCAGCTTAAGGCAGCTTGGATCCGGCGGTGGCTACACCTTC	CASSLRQLGSGGGYTF
TRBV30	NA	NA	TRBJ1-2	TGTGCCTGGAGTGTACGGCCCTATGGCTACACCTTC	CAWSVRPYGYTF
TRBV2	NA	NA	TRBJ2-7	TGTGCCAGCAGTGTAAATCAGCAGTACTTC	CASSVNQQYF
TRBV29-1	TRBD1	NA	TRBJ2-5	TGCAGCGTGACAGGGCCAGGAGAGACCCAGTACTTC	CSVTGPGETQYF
TRBV18	NA	NA	TRBJ1-2	TGTGCCAGCTCACCAGACGCAGGAGGGTACAATGGCTACACCTTC	CASSPDAGGYNGYTF
TRBV11-2	NA	NA	TRBJ1-2	TGTGCCAGCAGCTTAGGAAGAAGGAAGGGCAGTAACTATGGCTACACCTTC	CASSLGRRKGSNYGYTF
TRBV27	NA	NA	TRBJ1-6	TGTGCCAGCAGTTTATCGGCCAGCCCTTCAGTGAATTCACCCCTCCACTTT	CASSLSASPSVNSPLHF
TRBV27	NA	NA	TRBJ2-6	TGTGCCAGCAGTCTCCAAGCAGGGGTTGGGGCCAACGTCCTGACTTTC	CASSLQAGVGANVLTF
TRBV30	TRBD2	NA	TRBJ2-7	TGTGCCTGGAGTCCCCTAGCGGGGGTACACTACGAGCAGTACTTC	CAWSPLAGVHYEQYF
TRBV29-1	TRBD2	NA	TRBJ2-7	TGCAGCGTTGAAGATAAAGCGGGGGGCCCCAGGGGTTCCTACGAGCAGTACTTC	CSVEDKAGGPRGSYEQYF
TRBV25-1	NA	few	TRBJ1-1	TGTGCCAGCAGTGATAAAAAGGGGCTCCCAGGGCTTGAAGCTTTCTTT	CASSDKKGLPGLEAFF
TRBV2	NA	NA	TRBJ1-6	TGTGCCAGCAACAGGCGCGGGGAGGCGGTTTCACCCCTCCACTTT	CASNRRGEAVSPLHF
TRBV30	NA	few	TRBJ1-1	TGTGCCTGGAGTGAAAAGGGCGGTTTTACTGAAGCTTTCTTT	CAWSEKGGFTEAFF